This TCR beta chain comes out of a study of beta chain features in type 1 diabetes. Study conclusions and caveats: Moderate yet significant TCRB CDR3 shortening was seen in Type 1 diabetes patients in all four CD4+ subsets.

Investigators reverse transcribed all isolated RNA, so they sequenced expressed TCRB transcripts. Approximately 3.7 million reads per sample on average were obtained from naive, central memory and regulatory T cell samples. Clones were read by immunoSEQ multiplex PCR, and TCRdb kept only the in-frame ones, dropping some. In the table there are some 700,000 clones, around 15% of which are singletons. This clone has a handful of counts. Its antigen is as yet unknown. This same CDR3 is encoded by further DNA sequences in the sample. CD45RO/CCR7/CD25/CD127/CD95/CD27 staining was used to isolate CD4+ naive, central memory, regulatory and stem cell-like memory cells by sorting. V lost 4 bases, J lost 4 bases, and 7 bases stayed unmatched. The germline CDR1 and CDR2 sequences are SGHRS and YFSETQ. This CDR3 has 14 amino acids.

Sequenced input: naive CD4+ T cells from blood. This sequence was found in a man younger than 35 with type 1 diabetes. The chain couples TRBV5-1 to TRBJ2-7; 8 positions match TRBD1. The CDR3 DNA reads TGCGCCAGCAGCCAGGGACAGGACCCTTACGAGCAGTACTTC. Encoded protein: CASSQGQDPYEQYF.